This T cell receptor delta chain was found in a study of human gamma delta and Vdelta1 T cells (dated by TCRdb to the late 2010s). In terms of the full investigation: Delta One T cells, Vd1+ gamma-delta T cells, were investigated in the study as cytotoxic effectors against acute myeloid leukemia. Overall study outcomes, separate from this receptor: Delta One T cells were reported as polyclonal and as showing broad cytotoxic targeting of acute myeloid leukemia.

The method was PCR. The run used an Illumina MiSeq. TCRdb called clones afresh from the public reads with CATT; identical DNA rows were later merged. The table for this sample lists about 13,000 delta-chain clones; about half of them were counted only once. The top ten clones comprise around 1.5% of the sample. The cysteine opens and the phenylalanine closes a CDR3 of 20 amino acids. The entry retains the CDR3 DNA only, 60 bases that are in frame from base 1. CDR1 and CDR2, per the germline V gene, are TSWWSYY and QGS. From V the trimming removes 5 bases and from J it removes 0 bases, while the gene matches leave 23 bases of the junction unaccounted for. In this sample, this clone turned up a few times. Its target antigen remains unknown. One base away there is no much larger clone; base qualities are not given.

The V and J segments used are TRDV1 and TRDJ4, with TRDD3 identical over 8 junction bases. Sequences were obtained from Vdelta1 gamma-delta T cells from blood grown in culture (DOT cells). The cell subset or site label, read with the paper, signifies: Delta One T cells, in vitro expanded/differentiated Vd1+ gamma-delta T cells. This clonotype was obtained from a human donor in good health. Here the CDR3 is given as CALGNGAFRGYRESARPLIF. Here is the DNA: TGTGCTCTTGGGAACGGGGCGTTTCGGGGATACAGGGAGTCCGCCAGACCCCTGATCTTT.